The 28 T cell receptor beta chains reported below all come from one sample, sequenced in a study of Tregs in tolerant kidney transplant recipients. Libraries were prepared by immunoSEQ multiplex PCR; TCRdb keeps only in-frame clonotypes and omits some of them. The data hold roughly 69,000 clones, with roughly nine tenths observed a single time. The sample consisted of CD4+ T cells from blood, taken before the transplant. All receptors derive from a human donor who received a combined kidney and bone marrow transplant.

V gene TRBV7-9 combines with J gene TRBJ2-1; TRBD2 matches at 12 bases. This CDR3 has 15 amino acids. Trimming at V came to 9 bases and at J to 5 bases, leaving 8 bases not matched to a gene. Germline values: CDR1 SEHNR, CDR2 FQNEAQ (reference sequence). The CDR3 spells CASHSGLAGNNEQFF. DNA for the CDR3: TGTGCCAGTCATAGTGGACTAGCGGGAAACAATGAGCAGTTCTTC.

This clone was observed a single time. CDR3 sequence reads: CASSLDRGDTEAFF. The CDR3 DNA is TGTGCCAGCTCACTAGACAGGGGAGACACTGAAGCTTTCTTT. The chain employs TRBV18 and TRBJ1-1; 8 bases line up with TRBD1. Germline V gives CDR1 KGHSH, CDR2 LQKENI. This CDR3 spans 14 amino acids. V trimming: 4 bases; J trimming: 3 bases; junction bases outside the gene matches: 4.

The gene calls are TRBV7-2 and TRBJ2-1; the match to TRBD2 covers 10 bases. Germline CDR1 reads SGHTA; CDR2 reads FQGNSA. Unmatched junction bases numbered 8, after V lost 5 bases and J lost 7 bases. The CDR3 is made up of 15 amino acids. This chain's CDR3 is CASSARLAGVNEQFF. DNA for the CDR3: TGTGCCAGCAGCGCAAGACTAGCGGGTGTTAATGAGCAGTTCTTC.

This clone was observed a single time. The CDR3 DNA follows: TGTGCCAGCGTGTCGGGTGGGGCGCAAGGTAATGAAAAACTGTTTTTT. Translation gives CASVSGGAQGNEKLFF. This chain links TRBV2 with TRBJ1-4, with a tentative D call TRBD1 (5 bases). Germline V gene data show CDR1 as SNHLY and CDR2 as FYNNEI. V lost 8 bases, J lost 4 bases, and 20 bases lay in between. The CDR3 is 16 residues long.

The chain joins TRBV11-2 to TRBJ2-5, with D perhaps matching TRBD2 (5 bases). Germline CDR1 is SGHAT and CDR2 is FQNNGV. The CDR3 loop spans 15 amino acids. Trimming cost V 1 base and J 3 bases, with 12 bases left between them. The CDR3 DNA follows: TGTGCCAGCAGCTTAGCCACTAGGATAAAAGAGACCCAGTACTTC. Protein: CASSLATRIKETQYF.

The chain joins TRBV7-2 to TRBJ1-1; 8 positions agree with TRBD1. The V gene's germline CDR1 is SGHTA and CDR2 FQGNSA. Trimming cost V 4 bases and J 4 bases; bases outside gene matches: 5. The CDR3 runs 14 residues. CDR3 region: CASSSTGGTTEAFF. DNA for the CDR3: TGTGCCAGCAGCTCAACAGGGGGGACCACTGAAGCTTTCTTT. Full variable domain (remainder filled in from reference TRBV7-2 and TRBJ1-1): GAGVSQSPSNKVTEKGKDVELRCDPISGHTALYWYRQSLGQGLEFLIYFQGNSAPDKSGLPSDRFSAERTGGSVSTLTIQRTQQEDSAVYLCASSSTGGTTEAFFGQGTRLTVV.

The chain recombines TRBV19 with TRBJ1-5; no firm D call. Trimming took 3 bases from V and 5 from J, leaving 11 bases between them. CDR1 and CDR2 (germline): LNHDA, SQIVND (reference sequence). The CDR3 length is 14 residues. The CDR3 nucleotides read TGTGCCAGTAGTATCCCCCGGGTGGATCAGCCCCAGCATTTT. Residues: CASSIPRVDQPQHF.

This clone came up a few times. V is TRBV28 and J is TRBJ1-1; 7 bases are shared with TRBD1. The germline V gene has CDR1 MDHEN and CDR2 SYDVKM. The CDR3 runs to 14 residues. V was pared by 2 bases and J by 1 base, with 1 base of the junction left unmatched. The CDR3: CASSLRQGNTEAFF. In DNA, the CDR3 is TGTGCCAGCAGTTTAAGACAGGGGAACACTGAAGCTTTCTTT.

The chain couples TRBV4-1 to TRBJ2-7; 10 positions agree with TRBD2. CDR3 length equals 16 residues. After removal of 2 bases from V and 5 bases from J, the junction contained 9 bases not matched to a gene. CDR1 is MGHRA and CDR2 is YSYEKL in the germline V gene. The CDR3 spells CASSQQFSGRFHEQYF. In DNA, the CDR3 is TGCGCCAGCAGCCAACAATTTAGCGGGAGGTTCCACGAGCAGTACTTC.

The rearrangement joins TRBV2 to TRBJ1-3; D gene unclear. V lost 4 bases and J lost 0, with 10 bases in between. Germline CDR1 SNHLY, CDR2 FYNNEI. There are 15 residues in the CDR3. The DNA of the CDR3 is TGTGCCAGCAGTGTCCGCCGCGACTCTGGAAACACCATATATTTT. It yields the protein CASSVRRDSGNTIYF.

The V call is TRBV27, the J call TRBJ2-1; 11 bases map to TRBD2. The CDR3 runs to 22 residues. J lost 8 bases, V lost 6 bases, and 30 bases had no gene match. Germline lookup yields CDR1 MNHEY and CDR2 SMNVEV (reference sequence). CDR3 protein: CASRDFSRKGALAGVRLDEQFF. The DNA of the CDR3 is TGTGCCAGCAGAGATTTTAGTCGGAAGGGGGCACTAGCGGGAGTTAGGCTGGATGAGCAGTTCTTC.

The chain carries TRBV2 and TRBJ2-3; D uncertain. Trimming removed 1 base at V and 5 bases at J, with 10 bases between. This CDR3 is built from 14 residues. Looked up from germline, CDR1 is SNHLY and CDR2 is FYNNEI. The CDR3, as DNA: TGTGCCAGCAGTGAAGGCCCTAGAGTAGATACGCAGTATTTT. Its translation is CASSEGPRVDTQYF.

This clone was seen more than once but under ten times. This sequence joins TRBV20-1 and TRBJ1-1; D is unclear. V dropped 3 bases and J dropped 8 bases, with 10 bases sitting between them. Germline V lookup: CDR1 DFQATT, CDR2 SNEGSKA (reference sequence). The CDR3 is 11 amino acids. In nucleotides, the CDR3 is TGCAGTGCTAGGTTCGCAGTCGAAGCTTTCTTT. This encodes CSARFAVEAFF.

This CDR3 reads CASSLGPLKETQYF. As DNA, the CDR3 is TGTGCCAGCAGTTTGGGCCCTCTCAAAGAGACCCAGTACTTC. The chain has TRBV28 and TRBJ2-5; D not certain. V was pared by 3 bases and J by 3 bases, with 11 bases between. Germline CDR1 is MDHEN and CDR2 is SYDVKM. The CDR3 length is 14 residues.

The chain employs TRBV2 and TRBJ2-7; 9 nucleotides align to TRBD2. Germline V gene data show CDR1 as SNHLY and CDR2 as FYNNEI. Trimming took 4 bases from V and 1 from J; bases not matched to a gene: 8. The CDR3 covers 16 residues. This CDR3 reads CASSVGGRVGSYEQYF. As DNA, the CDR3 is TGTGCCAGCAGTGTTGGCGGGAGGGTAGGGTCCTACGAGCAGTACTTC.

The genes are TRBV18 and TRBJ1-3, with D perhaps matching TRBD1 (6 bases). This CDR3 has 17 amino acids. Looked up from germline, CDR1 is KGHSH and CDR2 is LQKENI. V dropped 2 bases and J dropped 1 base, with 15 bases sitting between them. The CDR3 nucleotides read TGTGCCAGCTCACCAATGGGGGCCGATTTGTCTGGAAACACCATATATTTT. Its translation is CASSPMGADLSGNTIYF.

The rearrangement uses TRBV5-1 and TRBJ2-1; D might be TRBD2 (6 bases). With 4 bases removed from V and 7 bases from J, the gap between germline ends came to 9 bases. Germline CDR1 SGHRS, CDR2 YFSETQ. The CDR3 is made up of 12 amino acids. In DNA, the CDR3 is TGCGCCAGCAGCCGGGGGAAAAATGAGCAGTTCTTC. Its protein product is CASSRGKNEQFF.

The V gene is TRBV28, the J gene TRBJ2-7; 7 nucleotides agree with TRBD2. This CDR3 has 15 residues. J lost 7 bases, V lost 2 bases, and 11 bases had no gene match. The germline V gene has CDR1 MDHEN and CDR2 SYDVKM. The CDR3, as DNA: TGTGCCAGCAGTTTAGCGGGAGTCTCAATGGGTGAGCAGTACTTC. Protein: CASSLAGVSMGEQYF.

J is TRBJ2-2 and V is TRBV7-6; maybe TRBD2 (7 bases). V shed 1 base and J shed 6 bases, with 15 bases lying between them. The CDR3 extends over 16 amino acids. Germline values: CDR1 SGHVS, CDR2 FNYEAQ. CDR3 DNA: TGTGCCAGCAGCTTAGAACAGGGCGGGGGTCCCGGGGAGCTGTTTTTT. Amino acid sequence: CASSLEQGGGPGELFF.

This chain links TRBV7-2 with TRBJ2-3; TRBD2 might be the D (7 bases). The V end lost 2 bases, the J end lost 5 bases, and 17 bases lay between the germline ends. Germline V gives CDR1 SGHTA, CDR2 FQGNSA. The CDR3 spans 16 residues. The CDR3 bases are TGTGCCAGCAGCTTATGGGGGGGGCAGTTTCAAGATACGCAGTATTTT. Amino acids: CASSLWGGQFQDTQYF.

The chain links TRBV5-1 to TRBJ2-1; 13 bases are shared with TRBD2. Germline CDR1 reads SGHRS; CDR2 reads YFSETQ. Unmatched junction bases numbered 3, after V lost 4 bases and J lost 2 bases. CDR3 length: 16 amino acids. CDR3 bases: TGCGCCAGCAGCCGGACTAGCGGGAGCCCCTACAATGAGCAGTTCTTC. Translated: CASSRTSGSPYNEQFF.

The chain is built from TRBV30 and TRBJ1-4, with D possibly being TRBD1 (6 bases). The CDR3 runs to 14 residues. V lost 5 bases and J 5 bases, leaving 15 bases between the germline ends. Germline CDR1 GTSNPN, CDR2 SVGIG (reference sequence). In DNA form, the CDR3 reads TGTGCCTGGGTTAAGAGGGGGGGGAATGAAAAACTGTTTTTT. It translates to CAWVKRGGNEKLFF.

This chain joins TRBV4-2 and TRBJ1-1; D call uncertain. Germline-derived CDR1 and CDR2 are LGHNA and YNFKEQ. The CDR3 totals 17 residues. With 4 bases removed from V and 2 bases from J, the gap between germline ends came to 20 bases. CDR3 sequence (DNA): TGTGCCAGCAGCCGTGACGGGCAGGCGGGAGGAAACACTGAAGCTTTCTTT. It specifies CASSRDGQAGGNTEAFF.

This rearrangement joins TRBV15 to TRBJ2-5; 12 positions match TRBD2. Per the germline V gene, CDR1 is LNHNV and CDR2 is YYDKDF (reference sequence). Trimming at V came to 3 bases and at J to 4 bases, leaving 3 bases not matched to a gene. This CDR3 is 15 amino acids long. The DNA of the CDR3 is TGTGCCACCAGCAGTCCGGGACTAGCGGGAGAGACCCAGTACTTC. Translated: CATSSPGLAGETQYF. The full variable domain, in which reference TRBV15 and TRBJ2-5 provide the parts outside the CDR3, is DAMVIQNPRYQVTQFGKPVTLSCSQTLNHNVMYWYQQKSSQAPKLLFHYYDKDFNNEADTPDNFQSRRPNTSFCFLDIRSPGLGDTAMYLCATSSPGLAGETQYFGPGTRLLVL.

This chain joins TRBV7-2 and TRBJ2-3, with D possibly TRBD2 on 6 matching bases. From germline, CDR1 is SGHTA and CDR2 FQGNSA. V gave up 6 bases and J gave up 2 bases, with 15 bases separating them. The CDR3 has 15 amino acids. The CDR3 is CASSKMGLTTDTQYF. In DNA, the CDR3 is TGTGCCAGCAGTAAAATGGGACTGACCACAGATACGCAGTATTTT.

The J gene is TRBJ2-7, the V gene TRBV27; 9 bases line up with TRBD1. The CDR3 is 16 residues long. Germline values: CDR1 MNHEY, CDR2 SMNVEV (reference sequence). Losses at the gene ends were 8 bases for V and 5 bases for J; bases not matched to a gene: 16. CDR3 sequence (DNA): TGTGCCAGCGGTGGACAGGGGCTGGGCTCAGGGAACGAGCAGTACTTC. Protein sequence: CASGGQGLGSGNEQYF.

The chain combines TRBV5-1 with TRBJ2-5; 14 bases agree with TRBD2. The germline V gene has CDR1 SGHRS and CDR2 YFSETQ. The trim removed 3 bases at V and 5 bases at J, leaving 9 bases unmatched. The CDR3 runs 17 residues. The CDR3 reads CASSSGGTSGRVETQYF. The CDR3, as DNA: TGCGCCAGCAGCTCGGGAGGGACTAGCGGGAGAGTGGAGACCCAGTACTTC.

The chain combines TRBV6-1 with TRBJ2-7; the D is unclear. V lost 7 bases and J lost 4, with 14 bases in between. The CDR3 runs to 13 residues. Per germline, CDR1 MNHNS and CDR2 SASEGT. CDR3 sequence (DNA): TGTGCCAGCACCAACCCCACTGCTTACGAGCAGTACTTC. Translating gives CASTNPTAYEQYF.